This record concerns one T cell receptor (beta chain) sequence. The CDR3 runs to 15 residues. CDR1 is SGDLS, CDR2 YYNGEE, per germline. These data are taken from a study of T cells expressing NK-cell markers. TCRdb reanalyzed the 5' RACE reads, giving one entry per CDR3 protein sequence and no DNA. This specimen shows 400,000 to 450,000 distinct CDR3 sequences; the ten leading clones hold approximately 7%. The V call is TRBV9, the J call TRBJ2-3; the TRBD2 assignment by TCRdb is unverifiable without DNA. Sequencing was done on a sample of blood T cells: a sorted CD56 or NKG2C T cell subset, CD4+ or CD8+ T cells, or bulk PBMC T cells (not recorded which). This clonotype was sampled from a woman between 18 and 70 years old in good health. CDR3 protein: CASSAGTFDTDTQYF.